This TCR beta chain was observed in a study of CD8 T cells in ankylosing spondylitis. The study, taken as a whole, reports: Researchers reportedly found disease-linked clones significantly enriched in matched ankylosing spondylitis synovial fluid.

A single record per CDR3 protein comes from TCRdb applying MiXCR to the 5' RACE reads. The data contain fewer than 250,000 distinct CDR3 sequences, roughly a tenth of them singletons. The CDR3 is 13 amino acids. The germline gives CDR1 LNHDA, CDR2 SQIVND (reference sequence). V lost 5 bases to trimming and J lost 2 bases, with 7 bases between them. As regards this clonotype: Its target is unknown.

The sequence was obtained from a male donor with ankylosing spondylitis or in good health (not recorded which). Sequencing used blood, either unsorted or a sorted T cell fraction (not recorded which). This chain uses TRBV19 with TRBJ1-3; D remains ambiguous. The CDR3 sequence is CASSSGAGNTIYF. CDR3 DNA sequence: TGTGCCAGTAGTTCCGGAGCTGGAAACACCATATATTTT.